Presented here are 10 T cell receptor beta chains from one specimen sequenced in a study of blood T cell repertoires in COVID-19. Profiled with immunoSEQ multiplex PCR; TCRdb holds only in-frame clones, not every one. Among almost 70,000 clones, roughly 80% were seen once, and the ten largest hold approximately 15%. The sample was peripheral blood. The receptor set was obtained from a man aged 55 to 69 with acute or convalescent COVID-19.

This clone was detected only once. V and J are TRBV5-8 and TRBJ1-4, with TRBD1 matching 8 bases. The ends lost 3 bases at V and 6 bases at J; junction bases unmatched: 4. The CDR3 consists of 14 residues. CDR1 and CDR2 (germline): SGHTS, YDEGEE. For the CDR3, the DNA is TGTGCCAGCAGCTCGGGACAGGCCTATGAAAAACTGTTTTTT. Translating gives CASSSGQAYEKLFF.

The V and J genes are TRBV5-4 and TRBJ2-3; 10 bases are shared with TRBD1. Germline loops: CDR1 SGHNT, CDR2 YYREEE (reference sequence). CDR3 length: 16 residues. Losses at the gene ends were 4 bases for V and 5 bases for J; bases not matched to a gene: 10. DNA of the CDR3: TGTGCCAGCAGCGCCGGGACAGGGGCCACCGGAGATACGCAGTATTTT. Translation gives CASSAGTGATGDTQYF.

By proportion, this clone is medium-sized. The CDR3: CASSSPLDGVSTDTQYF. The CDR3 DNA sequence: TGTGCCAGCAGCTCCCCCCTTGACGGGGTAAGCACAGATACGCAGTATTTT. The chain combines TRBV5-4 with TRBJ2-3; possibly TRBD2 for D (5 bases). Germline assignment: CDR1 SGHNT and CDR2 YYREEE (reference sequence). The CDR3 has 17 residues. Deletions cut 3 bases from V and 0 bases from J, with 17 bases between.

This clone has a single count. The V and J genes are TRBV19 and TRBJ1-3; D is possibly TRBD1 (5 bases). The CDR3 totals 15 residues. The V end was cut by 5 bases, the J end by 2 bases, with 13 bases between. CDR1 and CDR2 (germline): LNHDA, SQIVND (reference sequence). The CDR3: CASSVTGGTGNTIYF. The DNA for the CDR3 is TGTGCCAGTAGTGTTACAGGTGGTACTGGAAACACCATATATTTT.

The rearrangement links TRBV6-2 or TRBV6-3 to TRBJ2-1; 14 bases map to TRBD2. The CDR3 runs 15 residues. Losses at the gene ends were 2 bases for V and 10 bases for J; bases not matched to a gene: 4. Germline V gene data show CDR1 as MNHEY and CDR2 as SVGEGT. DNA for the CDR3: TGTGCCAGCAGTTACGGACTAGCGGGGGGAAAAGAGCAGTTCTTC. Residues: CASSYGLAGGKEQFF.

J is TRBJ2-5 and V is TRBV4-3; 8 bases fit TRBD1. Germline V lookup: CDR1 LGHNA, CDR2 YSLEER. The length of the CDR3 is 16 residues. Losses at the gene ends were 0 bases for V and 5 bases for J; bases not matched to a gene: 8. The CDR3: CASSQEGRGRGETQYF. CDR3 in DNA: TGCGCCAGCAGCCAAGAAGGCAGGGGGCGAGGGGAGACCCAGTACTTC.

This chain connects TRBV30 to TRBJ2-5, with 7 bases matching TRBD2. The CDR3 is 14 residues long. Germline values: CDR1 GTSNPN, CDR2 SVGIG (reference sequence). The ends lost 0 bases at V and 2 bases at J; junction bases unmatched: 3. DNA for the CDR3: TGTGCCTGGAGTGTAAGCGGGGCTCAAGAGACCCAGTACTTC. Translation gives CAWSVSGAQETQYF.

The chain combines TRBV3-1 (or the pseudogene TRBV3-2) with TRBJ2-1; D unclear. CDR3 length: 15 amino acids. V gave up 0 bases and J gave up 7 bases, with 13 bases separating them. Per germline, CDR1 LGHDT and CDR2 YNNKEL (reference sequence). DNA of the CDR3: TGTGCCAGCAGCCAAGATCCCTCTACCGTGAATGAGCAGTTCTTC. The encoded protein is CASSQDPSTVNEQFF.

The J gene is TRBJ2-7, the V gene TRBV18, with a possible D match to TRBD1 (6 bases). V shed 6 bases and J shed 4 bases, with 13 bases lying between them. Germline values: CDR1 KGHSH, CDR2 LQKENI. CDR3 length: 13 residues. As DNA, the CDR3 is TGTGCCAGCTCCCAAGAGGGGGATTACGAGCAGTACTTC. It is translated as CASSQEGDYEQYF.

This chain links TRBV15 with TRBJ1-2; a weak D match, TRBD1 (6 bases). The CDR3 spans 13 residues. V was clipped by 3 bases and J by 3 bases, with 8 bases between them. The germline gives CDR1 LNHNV, CDR2 YYDKDF (reference sequence). The CDR3 DNA reads as TGTGCCACCAGCAGTCGGACAGACTATGGCTACACCTTC. This sequence encodes CATSSRTDYGYTF.